The rows below give T cell receptor beta chains drawn from one sample of a study of blood T cells in healthy people across ages. TCRdb itself ran the 5' RACE reads through MiXCR, one entry per CDR3 protein. This sample yields about 1.5 million distinct CDR3 sequences, of which roughly two fifths are seen a single time; around 4% belongs to the top ten. The sample was blood. These receptors were obtained from a young woman in good health. The CDR3 runs from the conserved cysteine through the conserved F or W. D genes are given only for firm matches. For some rows the clone size is stated as once, few or many, or as a class when expanded; others skip it.

DNA: TGTGCCAGCGGCGGACAGGGTTACGGCTACACCTTC; CDR3: CASGGQGYGYTF; V: TRBV6-6; D: TRBD1; size: NA; J: TRBJ1-2
DNA: TGCGCCGCCTTAGCTACTACCCCTCCATACTACGAGCAGTACTTC; CDR3: CAALATTPPYYEQYF; V: TRBV10-2; D: NA; size: medium-sized; J: TRBJ2-7
DNA: TGTGCCAGCAGACCCGACGCTGTTGAGCAGTACTTC; CDR3: CASRPDAVEQYF; V: TRBV6-2/TRBV6-3; D: NA; size: few; J: TRBJ2-7
DNA: TGCAGCGTTGCTGAGTGGGGGAACACTGAAGCTTTCTTT; CDR3: CSVAEWGNTEAFF; V: TRBV29-1; D: NA; size: NA; J: TRBJ1-1
DNA: TGCAGCGTTGCCCTAGGGGGGAGCACAGATACGCAGTATTTT; CDR3: CSVALGGSTDTQYF; V: TRBV29-1; D: NA; size: NA; J: TRBJ2-3
DNA: TGTGCCATCAGTGAGTCGAGGACAGGGGGAGATACGCAGTATTTT; CDR3: CAISESRTGGDTQYF; V: TRBV10-3; D: TRBD1; size: few; J: TRBJ2-3
DNA: TGCAGTGCTAGTCCGTCCCGAGACTCTTACGAGCAGTACTTC; CDR3: CSASPSRDSYEQYF; V: TRBV20-1; D: NA; size: NA; J: TRBJ2-7
DNA: TGTGCCAGCAGGAAAGCCGGGACAGGAGATACGCAGTATTTT; CDR3: CASRKAGTGDTQYF; V: TRBV7-9; D: TRBD1; size: once; J: TRBJ2-3
DNA: TGTGCCACCAAGCGAGCGGGGGGTCCAGGGACCCAGTACTTC; CDR3: CATKRAGGPGTQYF; V: TRBV12-3/TRBV12-4; D: TRBD2; size: NA; J: TRBJ2-5
DNA: TGTGCCAGCAGCCATCTAGCGGGGGGCACAGATACGCAGTATTTT; CDR3: CASSHLAGGTDTQYF; V: TRBV3-1; D: TRBD2; size: many; J: TRBJ2-3
DNA: TGTGCCAGCAGTGCGACGACTAGCGGGAGGGTTGCAGATACCCAGTATTTT; CDR3: CASSATTSGRVADTQYF; V: TRBV6-1; D: TRBD2; size: NA; J: TRBJ2-3
DNA: TGCGCCAGCAGCTCCATTCGGACGGGGAACACTGAAGCTTTCTTT; CDR3: CASSSIRTGNTEAFF; V: TRBV5-1; D: NA; size: NA; J: TRBJ1-1
DNA: TGTGCCAGCAGCTTAGCTATGGGAAATCAGCCCCAGCATTTT; CDR3: CASSLAMGNQPQHF; V: TRBV7-8; D: NA; size: few; J: TRBJ1-5
DNA: TGTGCCAGCAGTGATATCCTTAGGACAGGACCGAAGCCCTACGAGCAGTACTTC; CDR3: CASSDILRTGPKPYEQYF; V: TRBV2; D: TRBD1; size: NA; J: TRBJ2-7
DNA: TGCAGCGTTGAAGATCGTACGCGGGGGAGGACAGATACGCAGTATTTT; CDR3: CSVEDRTRGRTDTQYF; V: TRBV29-1; D: TRBD2; size: many; J: TRBJ2-3
DNA: TGTGCCAGCAGTGAAGCGCAGGGCACACATACGCAGTATTTT; CDR3: CASSEAQGTHTQYF; V: TRBV2; D: NA; size: NA; J: TRBJ2-3
DNA: TGTGCCAGCAGGAATGACAGGGCGAACGAGCAGTACTTC; CDR3: CASRNDRANEQYF; V: TRBV6-2/TRBV6-3; D: TRBD1; size: NA; J: TRBJ2-7
DNA: TGCAGTGCTAGGAAAGGGACAGCCGTAGCCAAAAACATTCAGTACTTC; CDR3: CSARKGTAVAKNIQYF; V: TRBV20-1; D: TRBD1; size: NA; J: TRBJ2-4
DNA: TGTGCCAGCTCACCGGCTAGCGGGAGCAAAGAGCAGTTCTTC; CDR3: CASSPASGSKEQFF; V: TRBV18; D: TRBD2; size: few; J: TRBJ2-1
DNA: TGTGCCAGCAGCGTTCTTCCCAGGAGCTCCTACAATGAGCAGTTCTTC; CDR3: CASSVLPRSSYNEQFF; V: TRBV9; D: NA; size: NA; J: TRBJ2-1
DNA: TGCGCCAGCAGCCAAGGAACGTTAATGAACACTGAAGCTTTCTTT; CDR3: CASSQGTLMNTEAFF; V: TRBV4-3; D: NA; size: NA; J: TRBJ1-1
DNA: TGCGCCAGCAGCCAGGGGACTAACTCCTACAATGAGCAGTTCTTC; CDR3: CASSQGTNSYNEQFF; V: TRBV4-3; D: TRBD2; size: NA; J: TRBJ2-1
DNA: TGTGCCAGCAGCGTAGTGGGGGGGGCTAAGAATGAGCAGTTCTTC; CDR3: CASSVVGGAKNEQFF; V: TRBV9; D: NA; size: NA; J: TRBJ2-1
DNA: TGCAGTGCTAGCTCCTTAGCGGGAGTTAGGGATGAGCAGTTCTTC; CDR3: CSASSLAGVRDEQFF; V: TRBV20-1; D: TRBD2; size: NA; J: TRBJ2-1
DNA: TGTGCCACTCGTCTCCGGAGCTCGCAGTATTTT; CDR3: CATRLRSSQYF; V: TRBV6-2/TRBV6-3; D: NA; size: few; J: TRBJ2-3
DNA: TGTGCCAGCAATAGACTAGCGGGAGCCTACAATGAGCAGTTCTTC; CDR3: CASNRLAGAYNEQFF; V: TRBV6-2/TRBV6-3; D: TRBD2; size: NA; J: TRBJ2-1
DNA: TGTGCCAGCGGCGGCGGGGGGCTCGGCCAGCCCCTGCATTTT; CDR3: CASGGGGLGQPLHF; V: TRBV9; D: NA; size: NA; J: TRBJ1-5
DNA: TGCAGTGCTGGCATCCCGGGACTAGCACATGAGCAGTACTTC; CDR3: CSAGIPGLAHEQYF; V: TRBV20-1; D: TRBD2; size: few; J: TRBJ2-5
DNA: TGTGCCAGCAGCCCGCTAGCGGGGGAAGGAGATACGCAGTATTTT; CDR3: CASSPLAGEGDTQYF; V: TRBV27; D: TRBD2; size: NA; J: TRBJ2-3
DNA: TGTGCCAGCAGTCCTTATGGCAGGGCTGAAAAACTGTTTTTT; CDR3: CASSPYGRAEKLFF; V: TRBV28; D: NA; size: few; J: TRBJ1-4
DNA: TGCGCCAGCAGCCCGAAGGAGCCAGCGGGAGGTCGTGACATTCAGTACTTC; CDR3: CASSPKEPAGGRDIQYF; V: TRBV4-3; D: TRBD2; size: NA; J: TRBJ2-4
DNA: TGTGCCAGTAGGGGGAGGGGATTCCAAGAGACCCAGTACTTC; CDR3: CASRGRGFQETQYF; V: TRBV7-9; D: NA; size: few; J: TRBJ2-5
DNA: TGTGCCAGCAGTTGGGGCCCGGCAAAGGACGAGCAGTTCTTC; CDR3: CASSWGPAKDEQFF; V: TRBV12-3/TRBV12-4; D: NA; size: few; J: TRBJ2-1
DNA: TGTGCCAGCAGTGATAGGGTTAATGAAAAACTGTTTTTT; CDR3: CASSDRVNEKLFF; V: TRBV25-1; D: NA; size: few; J: TRBJ1-4
DNA: TGTGCCAGCAGTCCGGGGACAGAGGGCCACAATGAGCAGTACTTC; CDR3: CASSPGTEGHNEQYF; V: TRBV6-4; D: TRBD1; size: NA; J: TRBJ2-7
DNA: TGTGCCAGCACTATCCACGGGGATCGAGGGGGCTACACCTTC; CDR3: CASTIHGDRGGYTF; V: TRBV6-5; D: NA; size: few; J: TRBJ1-2
DNA: TGTGCCAGCAGAACCGGGACAGGGTCGGTGAACACTGAAGCTTTCTTT; CDR3: CASRTGTGSVNTEAFF; V: TRBV7-2; D: TRBD1; size: NA; J: TRBJ1-1
DNA: TGCGCCAGCAGCTCAGGACTAGCGGGAGGGGTCACAGATACGCAGTATTTT; CDR3: CASSSGLAGGVTDTQYF; V: TRBV5-1; D: TRBD2; size: NA; J: TRBJ2-3
DNA: TGTGCCAGCAGCAGCGGACGTCTTGGGCAAGAGACCCAGTACTTC; CDR3: CASSSGRLGQETQYF; V: TRBV7-8; D: NA; size: NA; J: TRBJ2-5
DNA: TGTGCCAGCAGCGGGGACAGAAATTACAATGAGCAGTTCTTC; CDR3: CASSGDRNYNEQFF; V: TRBV11-2; D: TRBD1; size: NA; J: TRBJ2-1
DNA: TGTGCCAGCAGTGCCGACAGGGGTTCTCCCCAGCATTTT; CDR3: CASSADRGSPQHF; V: TRBV12-3/TRBV12-4; D: TRBD1; size: NA; J: TRBJ1-5